The clone carrying this T cell receptor (beta chain) has a handful of counts. Its antigen is undetermined. This entry belongs to a study of beta chain features in type 1 diabetes. The CDR3 loop spans 15 amino acids. Germline V lookup: CDR1 SGDLS, CDR2 YYNGEE. The V end lost 0 bases, the J end lost 4 bases, and 14 bases lay between the germline ends. Sequencing targeted expressed TCRB transcripts, as all isolated RNA had been reverse transcribed. Using immunoSEQ multiplex PCR, the repertoire was profiled, and TCRdb retains in-frame clones only, with some absent. The sample lists 350,000 to 400,000 clones, about 14% occurring once. Study-wide findings and caveats: Cells carrying high TCR expression could end up over-represented when cDNA is sequenced. Patients' naive, central memory and regulatory TCRB repertoires appeared more alike than those of healthy donors. For TCRB rearrangement, an influence of HLA type remained unresolved here. Within each of all four CD4+ subsets, Type 1 diabetes patients had TCRB CDR3s that were moderately but significantly shorter.

The sequenced material came from naive CD4+ T cells from blood. The source of this sequence is a woman aged 18-29 years in good health. This rearrangement joins TRBV9 to TRBJ2-7; a possible D gene is TRBD1 (6 bases). In DNA, the CDR3 is TGTGCCAGCAGCGTAGCCGGGACACTGCTTTACGAGCAGTACTTC. It specifies CASSVAGTLLYEQYF.